This is a list of T cell receptor beta chains from one sample in a study of immune evolution from preneoplasia to lung adenocarcinoma. The repertoire was sequenced with immunoSEQ multiplex PCR; TCRdb's copy has only in-frame clones and lacks some. This sample has roughly 8,300 clones, with about four fifths found just once. Source material: FFPE invasive lung adenocarcinoma tissue. The source of these receptors is a person aged 50-70 years with lung adenocarcinoma. CDR3s include the opening cysteine and the closing phenylalanine or tryptophan. D genes are given only for firm matches. Where a row states a size, it is once, few, many or the class of an expanded clone; other rows omit it.

v_call	clone_size	d_call	cdr3_length	j_call	cdr3_aa	cdr3_nt
TRBV15	once	TRBD1	13	TRBJ2-7	CATSIPGQSEQYF	TGTGCCACCAGCATACCGGGACAGAGCGAGCAGTACTTC
TRBV2	once	.	11	TRBJ2-7	CASRGGDEQYF	TGTGCCAGCCGCGGGGGCGACGAGCAGTACTTC
TRBV19	.	.	14	TRBJ2-3	CASSRGGSTDTQYF	TGTGCCAGTAGTAGGGGCGGGAGCACAGATACGCAGTATTTT
TRBV28	.	.	16	TRBJ2-3	CASSFLQGGLTDTQYF	TGTGCCAGCAGTTTCCTCCAGGGGGGCCTCACAGATACGCAGTATTTT
TRBV27	.	TRBD2	15	TRBJ2-1	CASRTSGRGNLEQFF	TGTGCCAGCAGGACTAGCGGGAGAGGCAACCTCGAGCAGTTCTTC
TRBV29-1	.	TRBD2	15	TRBJ2-1	CSSPGTGGLNHEQFF	TGCAGCTCACCCGGTACGGGAGGACTTAATCATGAGCAGTTCTTC
TRBV6-4	.	.	15	TRBJ2-1	CASSDSAEGPTEQFF	TGTGCCAGCAGTGACTCGGCGGAGGGGCCCACTGAGCAGTTCTTC
TRBV5-1	.	TRBD1	20	TRBJ2-7	CASSFNPGQGASGTTTEQYF	TGCGCCAGCAGCTTTAACCCGGGACAGGGGGCCTCTGGGACAACTACCGAGCAGTACTTC
TRBV28	few	TRBD1	16	TRBJ1-2	CASSLLAGGANYGYTF	TGTGCCAGCAGTTTATTAGCAGGGGGTGCTAACTATGGCTACACCTTC
TRBV11-1	.	TRBD1	14	TRBJ2-5	CASSLRQGLTAQYF	TGTGCCAGCAGCCTTCGACAGGGCCTCACGGCCCAGTACTTC
TRBV11-2	.	TRBD2	15	TRBJ2-3	CASSFGGRYGDTQYF	TGTGCCAGCAGCTTTGGCGGGAGGTATGGTGATACGCAGTATTTT
TRBV5-6	.	TRBD1	14	TRBJ1-2	CASSSDRGNYGYTF	TGTGCCAGCAGCTCGGACAGGGGTAACTATGGCTACACCTTC
TRBV5-4	.	.	15	TRBJ2-5	CASSLARQGQETQYF	TGTGCCAGCAGCTTGGCTAGGCAGGGTCAAGAGACCCAGTACTTC